The 30 T cell receptor beta chains given below trace back to one sample, sequenced in a study of regulatory T cells in long-lasting Graves disease. Researchers made TCR beta libraries by using iRepertoire HTBI primers and running Arm-PCR on CDR3 regions. TCRdb re-derived calls from the multiplex PCR reads in MiXCR, one entry per CDR3 protein. The sample shows about 210,000 distinct CDR3 sequences, roughly 18% of them seen only once. The time point is: newly diagnosed GD, antithyroid drugs for less than 3 months. Construction of the TCR library relied on RNA isolated from PBMCs. The sample was also reused in another study, on T cells in Graves' hyperthyroidism and ophthalmopathy.

The sequencing used peripheral blood mononuclear cells (PBMCs), collected at new diagnosis, from a patient treated with antithyroid drugs. These receptors were taken from a woman in her twenties or thirties with Graves disease.

This clonotype was recorded at least ten times. The V call is TRBV5-1, the J call TRBJ2-1; 8 bases fit TRBD2. With 0 bases clipped from V and 5 bases from J, the junction kept 4 bases outside the gene matches. The germline V gene encodes CDR1 SGHRS and CDR2 YFSETQ. This CDR3 has 15 residues. DNA for the CDR3: TGCGCCAGCAGCTTGGAGGTAGCGGGACACAATGAGCAGTTCTTC. Translating it yields CASSLEVAGHNEQFF.

In this sample, this clonotype turned up many times. This chain links TRBV27 with TRBJ2-1; 9 bases fit TRBD2. CDR1 is MNHEY and CDR2 is SMNVEV in the germline V gene (reference sequence). V dropped 0 bases and J dropped 3; count of bases not matched to a gene: 6. The CDR3 loop spans 17 amino acids. This chain's CDR3 is CASSLSRLAADYNEQFF. DNA for the CDR3: TGTGCCAGCAGTTTATCCCGACTAGCGGCCGACTACAATGAGCAGTTCTTC.

This clonotype was observed many times. The chain employs TRBV7-2 and TRBJ1-1; no firm D call. The V end lost 3 bases, the J end lost 0 bases, and 11 bases lay between the germline ends. This CDR3 contains 15 residues. Germline loops: CDR1 SGHTA, CDR2 FQGNSA. CDR3 nucleotide sequence: TGTGCCAGCAGCTTCGTTGTATACGTGAACACTGAAGCTTTCTTT. This encodes CASSFVVYVNTEAFF. Full variable domain (remainder filled in from reference TRBV7-2 and TRBJ1-1): GAGVSQSPSNKVTEKGKDVELRCDPISGHTALYWYRQSLGQGLEFLIYFQGNSAPDKSGLPSDRFSAERTGGSVSTLTIQRTQQEDSAVYLCASSFVVYVNTEAFFGQGTRLTVV.

This clonotype was seen ten or more times. This chain connects TRBV2 to TRBJ2-2, with D perhaps given as TRBD1 or TRBD2 (5 bases each). The V end lost 4 bases, the J end lost 11 bases, and 14 bases lay between the germline ends. The CDR3 spans 13 residues. Germline values: CDR1 SNHLY, CDR2 FYNNEI. The CDR3 coding sequence is TGTGCCAGCAGTGGAAAGGTTGGGGGAGAGCTGTTTTTT. It encodes CASSGKVGGELFF.

This clonotype was found many times. CDR3 in DNA: TGTGCCAGCAGCCCATTACAAGGACTCTTCTCTGGGGCCAACGTCCTGACTTTC. Its protein product is CASSPLQGLFSGANVLTF. The V gene is TRBV28, the J gene TRBJ2-6; weak D call: TRBD2 (5 bases). Germline assignment: CDR1 MDHEN and CDR2 SYDVKM. CDR3 length: 18 residues. The germline V and J ends were trimmed by 6 bases and 0 bases, with 18 bases remaining between them. Drawing the rest from reference TRBV28 and TRBJ2-6, the complete variable domain is DVKVTQSSRYLVKRTGEKVFLECVQDMDHENMFWYRQDPGLGLRLIYFSYDVKMKEKGDIPEGYSVSREKKERFSLILESASTNQTSMYLCASSPLQGLFSGANVLTFGAGSRLTVL.

This clonotype was counted ten times or more. In DNA form, the CDR3 reads TGTGCCAGCAGCGCATTGGCACCCAGGCAGTATTTT. Translation: CASSALAPRQYF. V and J are TRBV7-9 and TRBJ2-3; no reliable D call. This CDR3 is 12 amino acids long. V dropped 5 bases and J dropped 11 bases, with 14 bases sitting between them. Germline values: CDR1 SEHNR, CDR2 FQNEAQ (reference sequence).

This clonotype was seen a few times. This could be a read error, since a much larger clone is one nucleotide away. J is TRBJ1-5 and V is TRBV6-1; 7 nucleotides line up with TRBD1. V lost 4 bases and J lost 2; bases outside the gene matches: 5. The CDR3 covers 15 residues. Germline V gives CDR1 MNHNS, CDR2 SASEGT. The CDR3 nucleotides are TGTGCCAGCAGTGGGGGACAGCCTGGCAATCAGCCCCAGCATTTT. Translation gives CASSGGQPGNQPQHF.

Many counts were recorded for this clonotype. The V gene is TRBV2, the J gene TRBJ2-3; 11 bases are shared with TRBD2. The germline V gene encodes CDR1 SNHLY and CDR2 FYNNEI. The CDR3 has 14 amino acids. V lost 11 bases and J lost 6; bases outside the gene matches: 10. This chain's CDR3 is CAGTSGGPPDTQYF. The DNA for the CDR3 is TGTGCCGGAACTAGCGGGGGCCCCCCGGATACGCAGTATTTT.

This clonotype was counted ten times or more. At one end the junction does not follow the germline gene, possibly because of a read error. The chain is built from TRBV28 and TRBJ1-2, with unresolved D. There are 14 residues in the CDR3. Germline CDR1 reads MDHEN; CDR2 reads SYDVKM. In DNA form, the CDR3 reads TGTACCAGCAGTTTATTGCGGGGAGGCTATGGCTACACCTTC. Amino acid sequence: CTSSLLRGGYGYTF.

This clonotype was found many times. The chain joins TRBV3-1 to TRBJ2-7; a possible D gene is TRBD2 (6 bases). The CDR3 extends over 14 amino acids. The V gene's germline CDR1 is LGHDT and CDR2 YNNKEL (reference sequence). V gave up 4 bases and J gave up 2 bases, with 12 bases separating them. The DNA for the CDR3 is TGTGCCAGCAGCCGCCTAGCGACTACCTACGAGCAGTACTTC. Protein sequence: CASSRLATTYEQYF.

The rearrangement joins TRBV6-2 or TRBV6-3 to TRBJ1-5; 7 nucleotides line up with TRBD1. The CDR3 contains 13 residues. Trimming cost V 8 bases and J 4 bases; bases outside gene matches: 5. Germline V gene data show CDR1 as MNHEY and CDR2 as SVGEGT. The CDR3 sequence is CASADRFNQPQHF. CDR3 DNA sequence: TGTGCCAGCGCGGACAGGTTTAATCAGCCCCAGCATTTT.

V usage is TRBV13 and J usage is TRBJ2-7; D gene uncertain. V was cut by 1 base and J by 7 bases, with 17 bases left in between. Germline loops: CDR1 PRHDT, CDR2 FYEKMQ (reference sequence). The CDR3 length is 15 residues. The CDR3 sequence is CASSLARPTHGEQYF. DNA of the CDR3: TGTGCCAGCAGCTTAGCCCGACCTACGCATGGGGAGCAGTACTTC.

This clonotype was seen repeatedly, ten times or more. The rearrangement links TRBV6-5 to TRBJ2-2; 8 bases line up with TRBD1. The CDR3 has 14 amino acids. Germline trimming cut 2 bases from V and 8 bases from J; bases unmatched to any gene: 4. Germline V gene data show CDR1 as MNHEY and CDR2 as SVGAGI. CDR3 protein: CASSYLTGVGELFF. The CDR3 DNA is TGTGCCAGCAGTTACCTGACAGGGGTAGGGGAGCTGTTTTTT.

This clonotype was recorded many times. The chain combines TRBV18 with TRBJ1-5; 12 bases fit TRBD1. Germline V gene lookup returns CDR1 KGHSH and CDR2 LQKENI. Trimming at V came to 5 bases and at J to 7 bases, leaving 6 bases not matched to a gene. The CDR3 is 15 residues long. The chain's CDR3 is CASSAGTGGGQPQHF. CDR3 nucleotides: TGTGCCAGCTCAGCCGGGACAGGGGGCGGACAGCCCCAGCATTTT. Together with reference TRBV18 and TRBJ1-5, the CDR3 gives the full variable domain: NAGVMQNPRHLVRRRGQEARLRCSPMKGHSHVYWYRQLPEEGLKFMVYLQKENIIDESGMPKERFSAEFPKEGPSILRIQQVVRGDSAAYFCASSAGTGGGQPQHFGDGTRLSIL.

This clonotype was counted ten times or more. The chain couples TRBV27 to TRBJ1-2; 7 positions agree with TRBD1. The CDR3 runs to 16 residues. The germline CDR1 and CDR2 sequences are MNHEY and SMNVEV (reference sequence). J gave up 2 bases and V 8 bases, and 14 bases lay outside the gene matches. This chain's CDR3 is CASAPLRTGANYGYTF. The CDR3 coding sequence is TGTGCCAGCGCACCCCTTAGGACAGGAGCAAACTATGGCTACACCTTC.

About this clonotype: Relative to the germline gene, one junction end is altered; a read error may explain this. The gene calls are TRBV3-1 and TRBJ2-1, with D possibly called TRBD1 or TRBD2 (6 bases each). This CDR3 has 15 amino acids. The V gene's germline CDR1 is LGHDT and CDR2 YNNKEL (reference sequence). The CDR3 sequence is CTSSQERGVYNEQFF. CDR3 DNA sequence: TGTACCAGCAGCCAAGAAAGGGGGGTCTACAATGAGCAGTTCTTC.

This clonotype was seen ten or more times. The gene calls are TRBV6-1 and TRBJ2-3; 9 bases match TRBD2. The CDR3 has 15 amino acids. Trimming at V came to 6 bases and at J to 2 bases, leaving 6 bases not matched to a gene. Germline lookup yields CDR1 MNHNS and CDR2 SASEGT. The CDR3 nucleotides are TGTGCCAGCAGACTAGCGGGCACCGCCACAGATACGCAGTATTTT. Its protein product is CASRLAGTATDTQYF.

This clonotype occurred many times. The chain combines TRBV28 with TRBJ1-6; TRBD1 is a possible D gene (6 bases). Trimming stripped 2 bases from V and 6 bases from J, with 11 bases between. Germline V lookup: CDR1 MDHEN, CDR2 SYDVKM. This CDR3 spans 15 amino acids. The CDR3 DNA is TGTGCCAGCAGTTTACTGGACAGACTTAATTCACCCCTCCACTTT. Its translation is CASSLLDRLNSPLHF.

DNA for the CDR3: TGTGCCAGCAGCTTGAGGGGGACTAGCTCCTACGAGCAGTACTTC. Its translation is CASSLRGTSSYEQYF. The rearrangement uses TRBV5-6 and TRBJ2-7; 8 bases agree with TRBD2. This CDR3 region has 15 residues. V trimming: 1 base; J trimming: 0 bases; junction bases outside the gene matches: 3. Per germline, CDR1 SGHDT and CDR2 YYEEEE. Full variable domain (missing parts from reference TRBV5-6 and TRBJ2-7): DAGVTQSPTHLIKTRGQQVTLRCSPKSGHDTVSWYQQALGQGPQFIFQYYEEEERQRGNFPDRFSGHQFPNYSSELNVNALLLGDSALYLCASSLRGTSSYEQYFGPGTRLTVT.

This clonotype was recorded at least ten times. The rearrangement joins TRBV6-2 or TRBV6-3 to TRBJ2-7, with unresolved D. CDR3 length: 13 amino acids. Germline loops: CDR1 MNHEY, CDR2 SVGEGT. The V gene lost 5 bases and the J gene lost 3 bases, with 11 bases spanning the gap. The CDR3 DNA reads as TGTGCCAGCAGTGTGAGTGGTTACTACGAGCAGTACTTC. This sequence encodes CASSVSGYYEQYF.

This clonotype was detected many times. The chain carries TRBV27 and TRBJ2-3; D is unclear. Per the germline V gene, CDR1 is MNHEY and CDR2 is SMNVEV (reference sequence). V dropped 4 bases and J dropped 11 bases, with 13 bases sitting between them. The CDR3 is made up of 12 amino acids. The CDR3 loop reads CASSSDGRKQYF. The CDR3 nucleotides are TGTGCCAGCAGTTCGGACGGTCGAAAGCAGTATTTT.

This clonotype was seen ten or more times. The genes are TRBV19 and TRBJ1-6, with TRBD1 identical over 7 bases. Germline CDR1 LNHDA, CDR2 SQIVND (reference sequence). The CDR3 is 13 residues long. J gave up 19 bases and V 5 bases, and 14 bases lay outside the gene matches. The chain's CDR3 is CASSPRDSLFPHF. The DNA for the CDR3 is TGTGCCAGTAGTCCCCGGGACAGCCTCTTTCCACACTTT.

This clonotype was observed many times. This chain uses TRBV28 with TRBJ1-1; 8 bases fit TRBD1. The CDR3 totals 11 residues. Germline-derived CDR1 and CDR2 are MDHEN and SYDVKM. Trimming took 6 bases from V and 10 from J; bases not matched to a gene: 4. The CDR3 bases are TGTGCCAGCAGCCTAGGACAGGGAGCTTTCTTT. It is translated as CASSLGQGAFF.

This clonotype appeared many times. The CDR3 DNA reads as TGTGCCAGCAGCGTAGCTCTCAGCGGGGGAGATCAAGAGACCCAGTACTTC. Encoded protein: CASSVALSGGDQETQYF. The chain recombines TRBV9 with TRBJ2-5, with TRBD2 matching 8 bases. The V and J ends lost 0 bases and 2 bases, in that order; junction bases with no gene match: 9. The germline CDR1 and CDR2 sequences are SGDLS and YYNGEE. The CDR3 is 17 amino acids.

This clonotype was detected ten times or more. The chain uses TRBV5-8 and TRBJ2-1; tentative D call: TRBD2 (8 bases). V lost 0 bases and J lost 7, with 20 bases in between. Germline loops: CDR1 SGHTS, CDR2 YDEGEE. This CDR3 is built from 17 residues. This CDR3 reads CASSLALLAGQSNEQFF. The DNA of the CDR3 is TGTGCCAGCAGCTTGGCCCTCTTAGCGGGACAGTCGAATGAGCAGTTCTTC.

This clonotype showed up many times. The CDR3 sequence is CASSLGEGEQYF. The CDR3 nucleotides are TGCGCCAGCAGCTTAGGGGAGGGCGAGCAGTACTTC. V usage is TRBV5-1 and J usage is TRBJ2-7; 7 bases map to TRBD2. V lost 2 bases, J lost 6 bases, and 2 bases stayed unmatched. Germline V CDR1 and CDR2: SGHRS, YFSETQ. This CDR3 comprises 12 residues.

The table lists this clonotype with a few counts. This rearrangement joins TRBV30 to TRBJ2-3; TRBD1 matches 8 bases. After removal of 1 base from V and 2 bases from J, the junction contained 5 bases not matched to a gene. This CDR3 region has 15 residues. Germline CDR1 reads GTSNPN; CDR2 reads SVGIG (reference sequence). Here the CDR3 reads CAWSAGQGLTDTQYF. CDR3 nucleotides: TGTGCCTGGAGTGCCGGACAGGGTCTCACAGATACGCAGTATTTT.

As to this clonotype: A read error likely explains this, since a far larger clone differs by one base. V gene TRBV25-1 combines with J gene TRBJ2-4, with 9 bases fitting TRBD2. Trimming at V came to 3 bases and at J to 13 bases, leaving 13 bases not matched to a gene. Looked up from germline, CDR1 is MGHDK and CDR2 is SYGVNS. There are 15 residues in the CDR3. The CDR3 here is CASSDLAGRYNEQYF. The DNA for the CDR3 is TGTGCCAGCAGTGATCTAGCGGGGAGATACAATGAGCAGTACTTC.

This clonotype occurred many times. V is TRBV2 and J is TRBJ1-4; D is unresolved. The germline V and J ends were trimmed by 4 bases and 8 bases, with 14 bases remaining between them. CDR3 length: 14 residues. Germline CDR1 and CDR2: SNHLY and FYNNEI. This chain's CDR3 is CASSGPNEAEKLFF. CDR3 nucleotides: TGTGCCAGCAGTGGCCCGAATGAGGCAGAAAAACTGTTTTTT.

In its sample, this clonotype was seen many times. The V and J genes are TRBV18 and TRBJ2-1, with D possibly matching TRBD2 (6 bases). The germline gives CDR1 KGHSH, CDR2 LQKENI. The CDR3 is 17 residues long. Deletions cut 2 bases from V and 0 bases from J, with 14 bases between. The CDR3: CASSPTLAHDSYNEQFF. Written as DNA, the CDR3 is TGTGCCAGCTCACCAACGCTAGCGCACGACTCCTACAATGAGCAGTTCTTC.